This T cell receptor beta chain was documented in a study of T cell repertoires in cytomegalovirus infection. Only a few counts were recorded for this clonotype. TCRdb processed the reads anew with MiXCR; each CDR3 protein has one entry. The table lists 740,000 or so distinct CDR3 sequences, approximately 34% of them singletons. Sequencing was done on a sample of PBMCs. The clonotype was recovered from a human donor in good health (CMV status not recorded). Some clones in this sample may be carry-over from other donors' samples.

CDR3 residues: CASSPDRDLSNQPQHF. DNA for the CDR3: TGTGCCAGCAGCCCCGATAGGGATCTAAGCAATCAGCCCCAGCATTTT. The chain employs TRBV9 and TRBJ1-5; no firm D call. Germline loops: CDR1 SGDLS, CDR2 YYNGEE. There are 16 residues in the CDR3. The V end was cut by 4 bases, the J end by 1 base, with 15 bases between.